The 5 T cell receptor beta chains given below trace back to one sample, sequenced in a study of STAT5B mutations in CD4+ large granular lymphocyte leukemia. Clones were sequenced by immunoSEQ multiplex PCR, and TCRdb holds only the in-frame ones, with some missing. This sample carries about 46,000 clones, about 80% of them seen once, and the ten largest clones take about 0.35%. Sequenced material: CD4+ T cells from blood buffy coats. The receptors come from a human donor in good health.

This chain connects TRBV9 to TRBJ2-7; 8 positions agree with TRBD1. V gave up 3 bases and J gave up 3 bases; unmatched junction bases: 5. Germline-derived CDR1 and CDR2 are SGDLS and YYNGEE. This CDR3 region has 14 residues. The CDR3 protein is CASSGQGQGYEQYF. The CDR3, as DNA: TGTGCCAGCAGCGGACAGGGGCAAGGCTACGAGCAGTACTTC.

This clone was seen more than once but under ten times. For the CDR3, the DNA is TGTGCCAGCAGCTTAGATGAATGGGAATGGAACACTGAAGCTTTCTTT. Encoded protein: CASSLDEWEWNTEAFF. The J gene is TRBJ1-1, the V gene TRBV11-2; D gene uncertain. Trimming cost V 0 bases and J 1 base, with 12 bases left between them. The germline V gene has CDR1 SGHAT and CDR2 FQNNGV. The length of the CDR3 is 16 residues.

The chain couples TRBV6-5 to TRBJ1-1; weak D call: TRBD1 (5 bases). The V and J ends lost 0 bases and 2 bases respectively, with 13 bases between them. Germline V gene lookup returns CDR1 MNHEY and CDR2 SVGAGI. There are 16 residues in the CDR3. The CDR3 region is CASSYSGQGGNTEAFF. The DNA of the CDR3 is TGTGCCAGCAGTTACTCAGGGCAGGGTGGAAACACTGAAGCTTTCTTT.

The chain carries TRBV7-9 and TRBJ2-3; tentatively, D is TRBD1 (5 bases). The CDR3 is 16 amino acids. The V gene's germline CDR1 is SEHNR and CDR2 FQNEAQ (reference sequence). Trimming stripped 5 bases from V and 3 bases from J, with 18 bases between. The CDR3 loop is CASSLKPGKRTDTQYF. CDR3 DNA: TGTGCCAGCAGCCTAAAACCAGGGAAGAGGACAGATACGCAGTATTTT.

The chain carries TRBV5-4 and TRBJ2-1, with D maybe TRBD2 (7 bases). This CDR3 comprises 16 residues. Looked up from germline, CDR1 is SGHNT and CDR2 is YYREEE (reference sequence). Trimming shortened V by 3 bases and J by 7 bases, and 20 bases separated the two germline ends. The CDR3 nucleotides are TGTGCCAGCAGCTGGCCTAGCGAAGGGGGGGGGAATGAGCAGTTCTTC. The encoded protein is CASSWPSEGGGNEQFF. The variable domain in full, completed from reference TRBV5-4 and TRBJ2-1, reads ETGVTQSPTHLIKTRGQQVTLRCSSQSGHNTVSWYQQALGQGPQFIFQYYREEENGRGNFPPRFSGLQFPNYSSELNVNALELDDSALYLCASSWPSEGGGNEQFFGPGTRLTVL.